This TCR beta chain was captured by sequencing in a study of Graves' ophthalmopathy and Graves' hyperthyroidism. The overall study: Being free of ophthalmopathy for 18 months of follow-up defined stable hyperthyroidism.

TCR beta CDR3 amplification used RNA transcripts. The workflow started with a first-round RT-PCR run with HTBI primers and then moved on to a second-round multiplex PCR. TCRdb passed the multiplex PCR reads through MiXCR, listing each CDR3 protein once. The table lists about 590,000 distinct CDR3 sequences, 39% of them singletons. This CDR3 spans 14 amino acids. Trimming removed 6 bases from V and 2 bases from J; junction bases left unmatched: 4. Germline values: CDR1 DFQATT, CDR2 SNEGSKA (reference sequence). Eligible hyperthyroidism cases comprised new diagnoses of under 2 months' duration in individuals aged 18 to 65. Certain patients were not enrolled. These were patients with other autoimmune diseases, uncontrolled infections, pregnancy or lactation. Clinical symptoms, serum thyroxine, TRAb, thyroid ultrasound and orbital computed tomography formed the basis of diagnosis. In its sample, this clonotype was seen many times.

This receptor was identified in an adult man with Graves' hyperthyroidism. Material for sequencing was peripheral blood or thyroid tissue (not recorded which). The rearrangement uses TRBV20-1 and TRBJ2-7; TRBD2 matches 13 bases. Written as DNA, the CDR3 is TGCAGTGCCGGAACTAGCGGGAGGGCCTACGAGCAGTACTTC. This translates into CSAGTSGRAYEQYF.